Shown below are 24 T cell receptor beta chains from a single sample sequenced in a study of blood T cells in healthy people across ages. A J-beta primer mix and a sample-barcoded 5' primer were used in a second PCR of about 7 to 12 cycles. TCRdb re-called the 5' RACE reads through MiXCR, storing one row per CDR3 protein. The table records about 510,000 distinct CDR3 sequences, about 28% of them present only once. This sample also belongs to another study, concerning T cells of mothers and their children.

Sequenced sample: blood. The receptors derive from a boy aged 2 to 9 in good health.

Note on this clonotype: At one boundary the junction diverges from the germline segment, which might be a read error. V and J are TRBV20-1 and TRBJ2-7; possibly TRBD1 or TRBD2 for D (6 bases each). The CDR3 runs to 12 residues. Germline CDR1 DFQATT, CDR2 SNEGSKA (reference sequence). CDR3: CSGRGPQYEQYF. DNA for the CDR3: TGTAGCGGCAGGGGCCCCCAGTACGAGCAGTACTTC.

DNA for the CDR3: TGTGCCAGCAGCGTAGACGGCGGGAGGGCGTCTGAGTACCAAGAGACCCAGTACTTC. It translates to CASSVDGGRASEYQETQYF. The V call is TRBV9, the J call TRBJ2-5; 9 bases line up with TRBD2. V dropped 0 bases and J dropped 0; count of bases not matched to a gene: 12. The CDR3 has 19 amino acids. The germline V gene has CDR1 SGDLS and CDR2 YYNGEE.

This clonotype has only a few counts. The rearrangement joins TRBV29-1 to TRBJ2-7, with 7 bases lining up with TRBD2. V gave up 4 bases and J gave up 0 bases; unmatched junction bases: 9. CDR3 length equals 15 residues. Germline values: CDR1 SQVTM, CDR2 ANQGSEA. This CDR3 is CSVAPGTGGSYEQYF. CDR3 nucleotide sequence: TGCAGCGTTGCCCCGGGGACGGGGGGCTCCTACGAGCAGTACTTC.

This clonotype was counted ten times or more. The chain is built from TRBV29-1 and TRBJ2-5; 7 bases are a match to TRBD1. V lost 6 bases and J lost 2; bases outside the gene matches: 6. Germline assignment: CDR1 SQVTM and CDR2 ANQGSEA. This CDR3 has 13 amino acids. CDR3 nucleotides: TGCAGCGTCCAGACAGGGACACAAGAGACCCAGTACTTC. Its translation is CSVQTGTQETQYF.

The chain joins TRBV5-1 to TRBJ2-7, with 7 bases fitting TRBD1. Germline CDR1 is SGHRS and CDR2 is YFSETQ. The CDR3 is made up of 14 amino acids. Trimming removed 6 bases from V and 6 bases from J; junction bases left unmatched: 12. The CDR3 here is CASTQGGDSTEQYF. CDR3 coding DNA: TGCGCCAGCACCCAAGGGGGCGACTCTACCGAGCAGTACTTC.

The chain couples TRBV6-2 or TRBV6-3 to TRBJ2-5, with 8 bases matching TRBD2. Germline trimming cut 2 bases from V and 2 bases from J; bases unmatched to any gene: 7. Germline assignment: CDR1 MNHEY and CDR2 SVGEGT. This CDR3 comprises 16 residues. CDR3 amino acids: CASSYVAGKTQETQYF. In DNA form, the CDR3 reads TGTGCCAGCAGTTACGTAGCGGGGAAAACTCAAGAGACCCAGTACTTC.

This clonotype was counted only a few times. The germline gene is not matched at one end of the junction; a read error may be the cause. The chain is built from TRBV29-1 and TRBJ2-5; D remains unclear. Looked up from germline, CDR1 is SQVTM and CDR2 is ANQGSEA. The CDR3 is 12 amino acids. The CDR3 here is CSVERTQETQHF. CDR3 nucleotides: TGCAGCGTTGAACGGACCCAAGAGACCCAGCACTTC.

This rearrangement joins TRBV6-6 to TRBJ2-5; D may be TRBD1 (5 bases). The DNA end favors TRBJ2-7, so the J call may be wrong. This CDR3 is 14 amino acids long. Germline V gene lookup returns CDR1 MNHNY and CDR2 SVGAGI (reference sequence). The CDR3 here is CASSFSTDSYEQYF. Here the CDR3 DNA reads TGTGCCAGCAGTTTTTCGACAGACTCCTACGAGCAGTACTTC.

This clonotype came up once. This rearrangement joins TRBV7-9 to TRBJ1-1; perhaps TRBD1 as D (5 bases). V was pared by 3 bases and J by 1 base, with 12 bases between. Germline lookup yields CDR1 SEHNR and CDR2 FQNEAQ (reference sequence). CDR3 length: 15 residues. The CDR3 here is CASSFYQGGNTEAFF. In nucleotides, the CDR3 is TGTGCCAGCAGCTTTTATCAGGGAGGGAACACTGAAGCTTTCTTT.

This clonotype was seen only a few times. The V gene is TRBV12-3 or TRBV12-4, the J gene TRBJ2-4; 10 bases agree with TRBD2. The CDR3 spans 15 residues. Trimming at V came to 8 bases and at J to 0 bases, leaving 4 bases not matched to a gene. The CDR3 protein is CASGQRGGAKNIQYF. CDR3 bases: TGTGCCAGCGGTCAGCGGGGGGGAGCCAAAAACATTCAGTACTTC.

In this sample, this clonotype turned up many times. The chain combines TRBV12-3 or TRBV12-4 with TRBJ2-1, with D unclear. V was trimmed by 1 base and J by 0 bases, leaving 7 bases between them. This CDR3 has 15 residues. CDR3 protein: CASSLGRSSYNEQFF. CDR3 bases: TGTGCCAGCAGTTTAGGGCGGAGCTCCTACAATGAGCAGTTCTTC.

This clonotype was recorded a few times. V is TRBV12-3 or TRBV12-4 and J is TRBJ1-2; 8 positions agree with TRBD1. The CDR3 is 14 amino acids. J lost 7 bases, V lost 5 bases, and 9 bases had no gene match. CDR3 protein: CASSAKGQGGGYTF. DNA of the CDR3: TGTGCCAGCAGTGCCAAAGGACAGGGTGGTGGCTACACCTTC.

Comment on this clonotype: One end of the junction varies from germline; a read error may be responsible. The V gene is TRBV7-9, the J gene TRBJ1-1, with a weak D call TRBD1 (5 bases). This CDR3 spans 14 amino acids. Germline CDR1 is SEHNR and CDR2 is FQNEAQ (reference sequence). The CDR3 DNA sequence: TGTGCCAGCAGCTACGAGGGGACGAACACTGAAGCTTTCTTC. The encoded protein is CASSYEGTNTEAFF.

The rearrangement uses TRBV5-1 and TRBJ1-2, with D possibly matching TRBD1 (6 bases). The CDR3 is made up of 14 amino acids. V was pared by 5 bases and J by 0 bases, with 11 bases between. Germline loops: CDR1 SGHRS, CDR2 YFSETQ. CDR3 bases: TGCGCCAGCAGTCGGGACAATTCTAACTATGGCTACACCTTC. Translation: CASSRDNSNYGYTF.

Details on this clonotype: Relative to the germline gene, one junction end is altered; a read error may explain this. The V and J genes are TRBV27 and TRBJ2-2, with D possibly TRBD2 on 5 matching bases. CDR1 and CDR2 (germline): MNHEY, SMNVEV (reference sequence). The CDR3 loop spans 13 amino acids. CDR3 sequence: CAGSRRSAGELFF. Here the CDR3 DNA reads TGTGCCGGCAGTAGGAGGAGCGCCGGGGAGCTGTTTTTT.

The chain joins TRBV7-6 to TRBJ2-7, with 9 bases fitting TRBD2. After removal of 9 bases from V and 6 bases from J, the junction contained 9 bases not matched to a gene. Germline V gene sequence: CDR1 SGHVS, CDR2 FNYEAQ. The CDR3 length is 13 residues. This CDR3 reads CASSSGKITEQYF. The CDR3, as DNA: TGTGCCAGTTCTAGCGGGAAGATTACCGAGCAGTACTTC. Complete variable domain (other parts from reference TRBV7-6 and TRBJ2-7): GAGVSQSPRYKVTKRGQDVALRCDPISGHVSLYWYRQALGQGPEFLTYFNYEAQQDKSGLPNDRFSAERPEGSISTLTIQRTEQRDSAMYRCASSSGKITEQYFGPGTRLTVT.

This chain connects TRBV29-1 to TRBJ2-2, with 10 nucleotides matching TRBD1. CDR1 and CDR2 from the germline V gene are SQVTM and ANQGSEA. Unmatched junction bases numbered 13, after V lost 7 bases and J lost 5 bases. The CDR3 has 16 residues. CDR3 sequence (DNA): TGCAGCGGAGTATCCGGGACAGGGGTAGGAACCGGGGAGCTGTTTTTT. This translates into CSGVSGTGVGTGELFF.

This clonotype was counted a few times. The J gene is TRBJ1-1, the V gene TRBV12-3 or TRBV12-4; D may be TRBD1 (5 bases). Deletions cut 5 bases from V and 6 bases from J, with 13 bases between. CDR3 length equals 13 residues. CDR3 sequence: CASSQGAAAEAFF. DNA of the CDR3: TGTGCCAGCAGTCAAGGGGCGGCGGCTGAAGCTTTCTTT.

This clonotype was observed a handful of times. V and J are TRBV7-9 and TRBJ2-3, with D unresolved. The CDR3 spans 14 residues. V was clipped by 0 bases and J by 6 bases, with 10 bases between them. Germline lookup yields CDR1 SEHNR and CDR2 FQNEAQ (reference sequence). The CDR3 loop is CASSLAVGSDTQYF. For the CDR3, the DNA is TGTGCCAGCAGCTTAGCTGTGGGGTCGGATACGCAGTATTTT.

The chain uses TRBV7-9 and TRBJ1-2; 9 bases line up with TRBD1. CDR3 size: 15 residues. V lost 5 bases and J lost 5; bases outside the gene matches: 9. Germline assignment: CDR1 SEHNR and CDR2 FQNEAQ (reference sequence). The CDR3 here is CASSHIPGQGYGYTF. For the CDR3, the DNA is TGTGCCAGCAGCCACATACCGGGACAGGGATATGGCTACACCTTC.

This clonotype was seen only a few times. The V and J genes are TRBV4-2 and TRBJ2-1, with D perhaps matching TRBD2 (5 bases). Near its end, the DNA agrees better with TRBJ2-5, so the J call may be wrong. This CDR3 spans 15 amino acids. CDR1 is LGHNA, CDR2 YNFKEQ, per germline. CDR3: CASSQDLGDWETQYF. CDR3 nucleotides: TGTGCCAGCAGCCAAGATCTGGGAGACTGGGAGACCCAGTACTTC.

As regards this clonotype: As the CDR3 is not closed by the conserved phenylalanine or tryptophan, this likely results from a read error. The V call is TRBV27, the J call TRBJ2-1, with 12 bases that match TRBD2. V was pared by 0 bases and J by 6 bases, with 6 bases of the junction left unmatched. Germline CDR1 MNHEY, CDR2 SMNVEV (reference sequence). CDR3 length equals 17 residues. CDR3 protein: CASSLSELAGGLNEQFL. CDR3 bases: TGTGCCAGCAGTTTATCGGAACTAGCGGGGGGACTCAATGAGCAGTTCCTC.

This clonotype was detected a few times. The junction and the germline gene differ at one end; a read error may be behind it. CDR3 in DNA: TGTGCTAGCAGCCGATCCATGAACACTGAAGCTTTCTTT. Protein: CASSRSMNTEAFF. V gene TRBV7-7 combines with J gene TRBJ1-1; D gene ambiguous. The CDR3 contains 13 residues. Germline V gene data show CDR1 as SSHAT and CDR2 as FNYEAQ (reference sequence).

The chain employs TRBV6-6 and TRBJ2-1, with D hard to call. Between the trimmed V and J ends, which lost 10 bases and 15 bases, there was a span of 16 bases. Germline CDR1 is MNHNY and CDR2 is SVGAGI (reference sequence). The CDR3 spans 10 residues. CDR3 nucleotide sequence: TGTGCCACCGTCATGACCCGTCCGTTCTTC. This codes for CATVMTRPFF.